This entry describes one T cell receptor (beta chain). A read error may account for a junction end that differs from germline. The record originates from a study of blood T cells in healthy people across ages. This CDR3 spans 15 amino acids. Germline V gene data show CDR1 as SGDLS and CDR2 as YYNGEE. Together with a sample-barcoded 5' primer, a J-beta primer mix was included in a second PCR lasting roughly 6 to 12 cycles. MiXCR was run by TCRdb on the 5' RACE reads, yielding one entry per CDR3 protein. The sample carries 1.4 million or so distinct CDR3 sequences, roughly 43% recorded once. The chain recombines TRBV9 with TRBJ2-7; TRBD1 matches at 10 bases. The sample taken for sequencing was blood. This TCR was recovered from a woman between 18 and 29 years old in good health. The CDR3 spells CANSVEGQGNDEQYF. The CDR3 coding sequence is TGTGCCAACAGCGTAGAGGGACAGGGGAACGACGAGCAGTACTTC.